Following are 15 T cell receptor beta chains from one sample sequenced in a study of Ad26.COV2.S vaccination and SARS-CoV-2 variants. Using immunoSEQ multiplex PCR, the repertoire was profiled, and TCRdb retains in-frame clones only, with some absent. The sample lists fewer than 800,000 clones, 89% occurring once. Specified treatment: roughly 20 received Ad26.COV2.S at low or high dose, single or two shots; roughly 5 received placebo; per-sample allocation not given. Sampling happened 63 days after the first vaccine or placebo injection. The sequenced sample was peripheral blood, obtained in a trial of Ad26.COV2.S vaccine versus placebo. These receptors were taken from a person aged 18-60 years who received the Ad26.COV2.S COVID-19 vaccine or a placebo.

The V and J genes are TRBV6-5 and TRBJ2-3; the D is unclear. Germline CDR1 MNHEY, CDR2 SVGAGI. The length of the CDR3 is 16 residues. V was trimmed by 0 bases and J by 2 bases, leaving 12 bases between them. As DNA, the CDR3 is TGTGCCAGCAGTTACTCAGGCGAGGTAAACACAGATACGCAGTATTTT. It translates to CASSYSGEVNTDTQYF.

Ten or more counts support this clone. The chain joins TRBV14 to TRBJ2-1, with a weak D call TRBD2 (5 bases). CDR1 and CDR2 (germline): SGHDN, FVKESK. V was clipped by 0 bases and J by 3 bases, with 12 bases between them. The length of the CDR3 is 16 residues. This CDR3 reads CASSQEAARDYNEQFF. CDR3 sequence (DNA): TGTGCCAGCAGCCAAGAGGCAGCGAGGGACTACAATGAGCAGTTCTTC.

The CDR3 sequence: CASSVAGGKSYEQYF. The CDR3 nucleotides read TGTGCCAGCAGCGTGGCGGGAGGGAAGTCCTACGAGCAGTACTTC. The genes are TRBV9 and TRBJ2-7; 9 nucleotides line up with TRBD2. J lost 1 base, V lost 2 bases, and 4 bases had no gene match. This CDR3 is built from 15 residues. The germline CDR1 and CDR2 sequences are SGDLS and YYNGEE.

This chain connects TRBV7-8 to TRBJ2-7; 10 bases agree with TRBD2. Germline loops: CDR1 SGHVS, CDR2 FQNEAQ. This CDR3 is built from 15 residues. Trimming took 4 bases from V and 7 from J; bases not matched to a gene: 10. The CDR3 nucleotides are TGTGCCAGCAGCTCAGCGGGAGGGATCCTTTTTGAGCAGTACTTC. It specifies CASSSAGGILFEQYF.

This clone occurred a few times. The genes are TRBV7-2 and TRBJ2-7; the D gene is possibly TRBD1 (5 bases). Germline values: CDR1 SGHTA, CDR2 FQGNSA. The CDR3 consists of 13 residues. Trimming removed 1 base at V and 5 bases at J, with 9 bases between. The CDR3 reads CASSLVWGDEQYF. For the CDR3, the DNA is TGTGCCAGCAGCTTAGTTTGGGGCGACGAGCAGTACTTC.

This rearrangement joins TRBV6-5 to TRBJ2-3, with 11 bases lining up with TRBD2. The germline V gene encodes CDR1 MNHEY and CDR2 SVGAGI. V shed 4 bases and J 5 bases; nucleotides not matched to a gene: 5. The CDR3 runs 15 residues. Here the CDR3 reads CASSSSSGRLDTQYF. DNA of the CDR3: TGTGCCAGCAGTTCCTCTAGCGGGAGGTTAGATACGCAGTATTTT.

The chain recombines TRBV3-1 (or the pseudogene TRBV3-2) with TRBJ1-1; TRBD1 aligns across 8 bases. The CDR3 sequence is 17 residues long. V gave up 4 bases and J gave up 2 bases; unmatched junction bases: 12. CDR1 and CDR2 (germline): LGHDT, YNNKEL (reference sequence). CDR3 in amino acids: CASSRQGADAVNTEAFF. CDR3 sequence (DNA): TGTGCCAGCAGCCGTCAGGGGGCGGACGCTGTTAACACTGAAGCTTTCTTT.

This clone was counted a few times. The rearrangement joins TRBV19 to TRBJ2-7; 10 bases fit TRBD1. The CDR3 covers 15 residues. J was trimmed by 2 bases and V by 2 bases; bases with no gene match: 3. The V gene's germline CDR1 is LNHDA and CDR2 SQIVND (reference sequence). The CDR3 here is CASSIRTGGPYEQYF. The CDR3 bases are TGTGCCAGTAGTATAAGGACAGGGGGGCCCTACGAGCAGTACTTC.

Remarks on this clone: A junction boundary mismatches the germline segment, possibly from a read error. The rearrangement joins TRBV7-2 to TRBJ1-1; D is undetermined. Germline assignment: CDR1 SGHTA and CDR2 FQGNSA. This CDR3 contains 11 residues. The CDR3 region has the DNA TGTGCCAGCAGCTTAGTAGGACCGCATTACTTT. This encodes CASSLVGPHYF. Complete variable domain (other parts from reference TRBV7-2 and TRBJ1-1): GAGVSQSPSNKVTEKGKDVELRCDPISGHTALYWYRQSLGQGLEFLIYFQGNSAPDKSGLPSDRFSAERTGGSVSTLTIQRTQQEDSAVYLCASSLVGPHYFGQGTRLTVV.

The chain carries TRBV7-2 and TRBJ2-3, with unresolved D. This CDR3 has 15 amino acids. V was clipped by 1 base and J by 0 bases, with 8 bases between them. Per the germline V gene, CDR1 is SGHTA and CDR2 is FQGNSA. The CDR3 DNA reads TGTGCCAGCAGCTTAGGGTTCACAAGCACAGATACGCAGTATTTT. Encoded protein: CASSLGFTSTDTQYF.

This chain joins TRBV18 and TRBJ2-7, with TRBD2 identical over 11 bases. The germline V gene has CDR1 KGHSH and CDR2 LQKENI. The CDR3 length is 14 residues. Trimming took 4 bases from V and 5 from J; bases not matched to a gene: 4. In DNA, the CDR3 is TGTGCCAGCTCACTCGAGACTAGCGGGAACGAGCAGTACTTC. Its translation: CASSLETSGNEQYF. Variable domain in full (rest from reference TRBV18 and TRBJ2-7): NAGVMQNPRHLVRRRGQEARLRCSPMKGHSHVYWYRQLPEEGLKFMVYLQKENIIDESGMPKERFSAEFPKEGPSILRIQQVVRGDSAAYFCASSLETSGNEQYFGPGTRLTVT.

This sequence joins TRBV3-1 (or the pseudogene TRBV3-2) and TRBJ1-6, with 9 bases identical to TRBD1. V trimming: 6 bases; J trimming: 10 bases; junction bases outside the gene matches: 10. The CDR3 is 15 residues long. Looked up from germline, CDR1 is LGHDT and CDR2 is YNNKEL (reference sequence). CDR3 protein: CASRPWRTGVSPLHF. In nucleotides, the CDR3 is TGTGCCAGCAGACCGTGGCGGACAGGGGTGTCACCCCTCCACTTT.

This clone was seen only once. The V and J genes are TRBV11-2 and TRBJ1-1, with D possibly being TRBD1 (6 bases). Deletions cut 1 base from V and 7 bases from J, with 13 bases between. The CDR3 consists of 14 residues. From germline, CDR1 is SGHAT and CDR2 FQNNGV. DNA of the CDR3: TGTGCCAGCAGCTTAGGAGGGGGTCCACGTGAAGCTTTCTTT. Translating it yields CASSLGGGPREAFF.

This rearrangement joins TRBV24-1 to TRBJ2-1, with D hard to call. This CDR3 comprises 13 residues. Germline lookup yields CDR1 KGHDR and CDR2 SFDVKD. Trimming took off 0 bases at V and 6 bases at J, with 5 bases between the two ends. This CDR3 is CATSDLDLNEQFF. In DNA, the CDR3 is TGTGCCACCAGTGATTTGGACCTCAATGAGCAGTTCTTC.

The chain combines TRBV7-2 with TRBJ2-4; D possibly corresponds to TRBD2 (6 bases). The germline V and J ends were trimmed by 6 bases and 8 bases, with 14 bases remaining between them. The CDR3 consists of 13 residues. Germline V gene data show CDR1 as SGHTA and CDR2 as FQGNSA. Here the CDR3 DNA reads TGTGCCAGCAGTTTGGACGGAGGGGACATTCAGTACTTC. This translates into CASSLDGGDIQYF. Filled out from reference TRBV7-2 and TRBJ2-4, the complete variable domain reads GAGVSQSPSNKVTEKGKDVELRCDPISGHTALYWYRQSLGQGLEFLIYFQGNSAPDKSGLPSDRFSAERTGGSVSTLTIQRTQQEDSAVYLCASSLDGGDIQYFGAGTRLSVL.